The 17 T cell receptor beta chains presented below share a single source sample, sequenced in a study of blood T cell repertoires in COVID-19. Profiled with immunoSEQ multiplex PCR; TCRdb holds only in-frame clones, not every one. The table lists 160,000 or so clones, around 85% of them singletons. The sample comprised peripheral blood. The receptor set was obtained from an older woman with acute or convalescent COVID-19.

The rearrangement uses TRBV19 and TRBJ1-5; 11 positions agree with TRBD1. The germline V gene has CDR1 LNHDA and CDR2 SQIVND (reference sequence). This CDR3 has 16 amino acids. Trimming removed 4 bases from V and 6 bases from J; junction bases left unmatched: 8. CDR3: CASSTSGGQGGQPQHF. CDR3 bases: TGTGCCAGTAGTACAAGCGGGGGACAGGGGGGTCAGCCCCAGCATTTT.

The chain uses TRBV19 and TRBJ1-6; 7 nucleotides agree with TRBD1. This CDR3 comprises 15 residues. After removal of 5 bases from V and 10 bases from J, the junction contained 11 bases not matched to a gene. Per the germline V gene, CDR1 is LNHDA and CDR2 is SQIVND (reference sequence). CDR3 sequence: CASSASQGRRSPLHF. Here the CDR3 DNA reads TGTGCCAGTAGTGCCTCACAGGGGAGGCGATCACCCCTCCACTTT.

This clone was found once. The chain is built from TRBV7-2 and TRBJ2-5, with a weak D call TRBD2 (6 bases). Germline CDR1 reads SGHTA; CDR2 reads FQGNSA. The CDR3 covers 16 residues. Trimming cost V 4 bases and J 1 base, with 16 bases left between them. The chain's CDR3 is CASSSYPLEGQETQYF. The CDR3 DNA reads TGTGCCAGCAGCTCCTATCCCTTGGAGGGCCAAGAGACCCAGTACTTC.

V and J are TRBV2 and TRBJ1-6; D is undetermined. Germline CDR1 and CDR2: SNHLY and FYNNEI. The ends were cut back, 4 bases at V and 7 bases at J, with 8 bases in the middle. This CDR3 has 13 residues. The CDR3 here is CASSGSRNSPLHF. In DNA, the CDR3 is TGTGCCAGCAGTGGGTCTAGAAATTCACCCCTCCACTTT.

J is TRBJ1-2 and V is TRBV28, with TRBD1 matching over 9 bases. Germline V gene data show CDR1 as MDHEN and CDR2 as SYDVKM. CDR3 size: 15 residues. V lost 2 bases, J lost 4 bases, and 5 bases stayed unmatched. The CDR3 reads CASSLPEGQGYGYTF. CDR3 nucleotide sequence: TGTGCCAGCAGTTTACCGGAGGGACAGGGCTATGGCTACACCTTC.

V is TRBV18 and J is TRBJ1-6; the D gene is possibly TRBD1 (5 bases). The CDR3 extends over 15 amino acids. The V end was cut by 3 bases, the J end by 9 bases, with 15 bases between. The germline CDR1 and CDR2 sequences are KGHSH and LQKENI. CDR3 residues: CASSPPGTQRSPLHF. CDR3 sequence (DNA): TGTGCCAGCTCACCCCCCGGGACTCAACGTTCACCCCTCCACTTT.

The chain carries TRBV19 and TRBJ1-1, with TRBD1 matching over 8 bases. After removal of 5 bases from V and 3 bases from J, the junction contained 5 bases not matched to a gene. CDR1 is LNHDA, CDR2 SQIVND, per germline (reference sequence). This CDR3 is built from 14 residues. CDR3 in amino acids: CASSPDRGYTEAFF. In DNA, the CDR3 is TGTGCCAGTAGTCCCGACAGGGGATACACTGAAGCTTTCTTT.

This chain uses TRBV7-8 with TRBJ1-6; maybe TRBD1 (5 bases). This CDR3 contains 16 residues. Germline CDR1 is SGHVS and CDR2 is FQNEAQ. The V end was cut by 1 base, the J end by 9 bases, with 16 bases between. The CDR3 coding sequence is TGTGCCAGCAGCTTAGTAGCCCGGCAGGGCAGTTCACCCCTCCACTTT. This codes for CASSLVARQGSSPLHF.

This chain uses TRBV2 with TRBJ2-6, with a tentative D call TRBD1 (5 bases). The V end was cut by 5 bases, the J end by 0 bases, with 11 bases between. The germline gives CDR1 SNHLY, CDR2 FYNNEI. This CDR3 is built from 16 residues. The CDR3 coding sequence is TGTGCCAGCAGTATTCCGACAGTCTCTGGGGCCAACGTCCTGACTTTC. Its protein is CASSIPTVSGANVLTF.

The chain joins TRBV24-1 to TRBJ2-3; D remains unclear. CDR3 size: 11 residues. Germline assignment: CDR1 KGHDR and CDR2 SFDVKD. Between the trimmed V and J ends, which lost 9 bases and 6 bases, there was a span of 9 bases. CDR3 amino acids: CATSLADTQYF. DNA for the CDR3: TGTGCCACCTCCCTCGCGGATACGCAGTATTTT.

The chain has TRBV7-6 and TRBJ2-1; TRBD1 matches 8 bases. The germline V gene has CDR1 SGHVS and CDR2 FNYEAQ. CDR3 length: 15 amino acids. V shed 5 bases, J shed 6 bases, and the junction held 9 bases outside the gene matches. CDR3 in amino acids: CASSRGTGRINEQFF. Written as DNA, the CDR3 is TGTGCCAGCAGCCGAGGGACAGGTCGGATCAATGAGCAGTTCTTC.

V is TRBV7-8 and J is TRBJ2-1, with 9 bases aligning to TRBD2. CDR1 is SGHVS, CDR2 FQNEAQ, per germline. J was trimmed by 5 bases and V by 1 base; bases with no gene match: 3. The CDR3 spans 15 residues. The CDR3: CASSLVPSGNNEQFF. CDR3 nucleotide sequence: TGTGCCAGCAGCTTAGTCCCTAGCGGGAACAATGAGCAGTTCTTC.

The chain links TRBV7-9 to TRBJ2-6, with D possibly TRBD2 on 6 matching bases. Germline values: CDR1 SEHNR, CDR2 FQNEAQ (reference sequence). This CDR3 comprises 15 residues. The germline V and J ends were trimmed by 5 bases and 1 base, with 9 bases remaining between them. CDR3 sequence reads: CASSPRGSGANVLTF. The CDR3 bases are TGTGCCAGCAGCCCCCGGGGGTCTGGGGCCAACGTCCTGACTTTC.

This clone has just one count. The chain is built from TRBV29-1 and TRBJ2-5, with TRBD2 matching 8 bases. Germline V gene lookup returns CDR1 SQVTM and CDR2 ANQGSEA. CDR3 length: 12 amino acids. The ends lost 6 bases at V and 4 bases at J; junction bases unmatched: 4. CDR3 residues: CSVAGGIETQYF. The CDR3 bases are TGCAGCGTCGCGGGGGGAATAGAGACCCAGTACTTC.

The genes are TRBV15 and TRBJ1-2; TRBD1 might be the D (6 bases). The CDR3 runs to 16 residues. V shed 0 bases and J shed 6 bases, with 17 bases lying between them. In germline, CDR1 is LNHNV, CDR2 YYDKDF (reference sequence). The CDR3 protein is CATSRDRVGGRDGYTF. The CDR3 DNA reads TGTGCCACCAGCAGAGATCGGGTGGGGGGGCGCGATGGCTACACCTTC.

The CDR3 nucleotides are TGCGCCAGCAGCTTGGCCGTAGCTTCCACAGATACGCAGTATTTT. This sequence encodes CASSLAVASTDTQYF. The V gene is TRBV5-1, the J gene TRBJ2-3, with no clear D. Deletions cut 0 bases from V and 2 bases from J, with 10 bases between. This CDR3 spans 15 amino acids. Germline CDR1 and CDR2: SGHRS and YFSETQ.

J is TRBJ1-4 and V is TRBV13; D is possibly TRBD1 (5 bases). The CDR3 consists of 15 residues. V was pared by 6 bases and J by 8 bases, with 19 bases between. CDR1 is PRHDT, CDR2 FYEKMQ, per germline (reference sequence). This chain's CDR3 is CASSRRSPWGEKLFF. CDR3 in DNA: TGTGCCAGCAGTCGGCGGTCACCCTGGGGCGAAAAACTGTTTTTT.